A single sample is the source of the 20 T cell receptor beta chains below, sequenced in a study of cytomegalovirus exposure and HLA in healthy donors. Clones were read by immunoSEQ multiplex PCR, and TCRdb kept only the in-frame ones, dropping some. This sample carries 150,000 or so clones, around 81% of them seen once, and the ten largest clones take about 2%. Sequencing was done on a sample of PBMCs. The source is a man aged 25 to 40 in good health and CMV-seropositive.

The chain joins TRBV7-9 to TRBJ2-5, with TRBD2 matching over 15 bases. V shed 4 bases and J 2 bases; nucleotides not matched to a gene: 2. This CDR3 has 16 amino acids. Germline V gene data show CDR1 as SEHNR and CDR2 as FQNEAQ (reference sequence). The CDR3 DNA is TGTGCCAGCAGCTCGGGACTAGCGGGGGGACAAGAGACCCAGTACTTC. This codes for CASSSGLAGGQETQYF.

The chain employs TRBV6-5 and TRBJ1-1; the D gene is possibly TRBD1 (5 bases). Between the trimmed V and J ends, which lost 4 bases and 0 bases, there was a span of 12 bases. Germline lookup yields CDR1 MNHEY and CDR2 SVGAGI. This CDR3 has 15 amino acids. The CDR3 region has the DNA TGTGCCAGCAGTTCTCCCGGGGGGGTGAACACTGAAGCTTTCTTT. It translates to CASSSPGGVNTEAFF.

The CDR3 region is CATSRDRGGGNDEQYF. For the CDR3, the DNA is TGTGCCACCAGCAGAGATCGGGGCGGGGGGAACGACGAGCAGTACTTC. V and J are TRBV15 and TRBJ2-7, with 8 bases identical to TRBD2. This CDR3 spans 16 amino acids. V dropped 0 bases and J dropped 5; count of bases not matched to a gene: 9. Germline lookup yields CDR1 LNHNV and CDR2 YYDKDF (reference sequence).

As concerns this clone: A junction boundary mismatches the germline segment, possibly from a read error. V usage is TRBV4-3 and J usage is TRBJ2-5, with TRBD1 identical over 7 bases. This CDR3 contains 15 residues. Germline V gives CDR1 LGHNA, CDR2 YSLEER. The CDR3 DNA follows: TGCGCCAGCAGCCAAGACGGGACAGCCGGAGAGGCCCAGTACTTC. Its protein product is CASSQDGTAGEAQYF.

The CDR3 DNA sequence: TGTGCCAGCAGTTACTCCCTCCGGGGGAACTATGGCTACACCTTC. It is translated as CASSYSLRGNYGYTF. This sequence joins TRBV6-5 and TRBJ1-2; possibly TRBD1 for D (5 bases). Trimming took off 0 bases at V and 2 bases at J, with 10 bases between the two ends. The CDR3 contains 15 residues. CDR1 is MNHEY, CDR2 SVGAGI, per germline.

The chain recombines TRBV7-2 with TRBJ2-3; unclear D gene. V was trimmed by 3 bases and J by 1 base, leaving 17 bases between them. The CDR3 spans 17 residues. Germline values: CDR1 SGHTA, CDR2 FQGNSA. The CDR3 coding sequence is TGTGCCAGCAGCTTCTCGTTTGGGCCGGTGGGCACAGATACGCAGTATTTT. Protein product: CASSFSFGPVGTDTQYF.

The table lists this clone with a count of one. The V call is TRBV5-6, the J call TRBJ1-2, with a tentative D call TRBD1 (5 bases). Germline CDR1 SGHDT, CDR2 YYEEEE. V lost 4 bases and J lost 5, with 9 bases in between. This CDR3 has 12 residues. In DNA, the CDR3 is TGTGCCAGCAGCCCAGGGACTTATGGCTACACCTTC. The encoded protein is CASSPGTYGYTF. Using reference TRBV5-6 and TRBJ1-2 for the parts outside the CDR3, the full variable domain is DAGVTQSPTHLIKTRGQQVTLRCSPKSGHDTVSWYQQALGQGPQFIFQYYEEEERQRGNFPDRFSGHQFPNYSSELNVNALLLGDSALYLCASSPGTYGYTFGSGTRLTVV.

The genes are TRBV4-1 and TRBJ1-3; 9 nucleotides agree with TRBD1. Germline V gives CDR1 MGHRA, CDR2 YSYEKL. CDR3 length: 17 residues. V dropped 1 base and J dropped 2; count of bases not matched to a gene: 6. This CDR3 is CASSQARDRVTGNTIYF. The CDR3 bases are TGCGCCAGCAGCCAAGCCCGGGACAGGGTAACTGGAAACACCATATATTTT.

The DNA for the CDR3 is TGTGCCAGCAGCTTGGGTGAGGGGGATGGCTACACCTTC. Its translation is CASSLGEGDGYTF. The chain couples TRBV7-9 to TRBJ1-2, with TRBD1 as a possible D gene (6 bases). Per the germline V gene, CDR1 is SEHNR and CDR2 is FQNEAQ (reference sequence). The V end was cut by 3 bases, the J end by 6 bases, with 11 bases between. CDR3 length: 13 amino acids.

Only one count was recorded for this clone. The chain combines TRBV5-1 with TRBJ2-2; 9 bases map to TRBD1. The V segment lost 5 bases and the J segment 4 bases; nucleotides outside the gene matches: 6. The germline V gene has CDR1 SGHRS and CDR2 YFSETQ. There are 15 residues in the CDR3. Here the CDR3 reads CASRRTGVPTGELFF. The CDR3 DNA reads TGCGCCAGCAGAAGGACAGGGGTCCCCACCGGGGAGCTGTTTTTT.

The chain uses TRBV19 and TRBJ2-1, with 8 bases lining up with TRBD2. The CDR3 loop spans 15 amino acids. Germline CDR1 and CDR2: LNHDA and SQIVND (reference sequence). V shed 6 bases, J shed 10 bases, and the junction held 14 bases outside the gene matches. The CDR3 bases are TGTGCCAGTAGCTCTGCGGGGGGCTCCCGCAGAGAGCAGTTCTTC. This gives the protein CASSSAGGSRREQFF.

The rearrangement joins TRBV7-3 to TRBJ2-5; 7 bases map to TRBD2. The CDR3 is 15 amino acids. V was pared by 1 base and J by 2 bases, with 4 bases of the junction left unmatched. Germline V gene sequence: CDR1 SGHTA, CDR2 FQGTGA. CDR3 nucleotides: TGTGCCAGCAGCTTAAATGGGGGGGTTCAAGAGACCCAGTACTTC. It yields the protein CASSLNGGVQETQYF.

The sample holds one count of this clone. The chain recombines TRBV5-4 with TRBJ2-7; weak D call: TRBD1 (7 bases). The CDR3 is 14 amino acids. Germline V gene sequence: CDR1 SGHNT, CDR2 YYREEE (reference sequence). V dropped 4 bases and J dropped 5 bases, with 16 bases sitting between them. CDR3 coding DNA: TGTGCCAGCAGCCTAAGACAGGGAGGTGACGAGCAGTACTTC. Translating gives CASSLRQGGDEQYF.

The chain couples TRBV5-5 to TRBJ1-1, with 9 positions matching TRBD1. J was trimmed by 4 bases and V by 1 base; bases with no gene match: 2. The CDR3 spans 14 residues. Germline CDR1 reads SGHKS; CDR2 reads YYEKEE (reference sequence). The CDR3 protein is CASSLWTGATEAFF. In DNA form, the CDR3 reads TGTGCCAGCAGCTTGTGGACAGGGGCCACTGAAGCTTTCTTT.

This chain uses TRBV19 with TRBJ2-1; 8 nucleotides agree with TRBD2. This CDR3 is 14 amino acids long. The germline gives CDR1 LNHDA, CDR2 SQIVND (reference sequence). Trimming took 6 bases from V and 8 from J; bases not matched to a gene: 9. For the CDR3, the DNA is TGTGCCAGTAGAACACGGGGGGGCCTCGATGAGCAGTTCTTC. It codes for CASRTRGGLDEQFF.

This clone occurred once. V gene TRBV18 combines with J gene TRBJ2-5, with D tentatively TRBD2 (6 bases). Germline-derived CDR1 and CDR2 are KGHSH and LQKENI. V was clipped by 6 bases and J by 5 bases, with 19 bases between them. The CDR3 has 15 amino acids. Here the CDR3 reads CASSWARGEQETQYF. The CDR3 nucleotides are TGTGCCAGCTCTTGGGCCCGCGGGGAGCAGGAGACCCAGTACTTC.

This chain uses TRBV5-8 with TRBJ1-3; D not resolved. The V end was cut by 3 bases, the J end by 2 bases, with 12 bases between. Germline-derived CDR1 and CDR2 are SGHTS and YDEGEE. CDR3 size: 15 residues. In DNA form, the CDR3 reads TGTGCCAGCAGCTGGGGAAGCGGTACTGGAAACACCATATATTTT. Its protein is CASSWGSGTGNTIYF.

This chain connects TRBV18 to TRBJ2-7; 8 positions match TRBD2. This CDR3 region has 15 residues. CDR1 and CDR2 from the germline V gene are KGHSH and LQKENI. V shed 1 base and J 4 bases; nucleotides not matched to a gene: 6. Here the CDR3 DNA reads TGTGCCAGCTCACCACTAAGCGGGGGAGATTACGAGCAGTACTTC. This translates into CASSPLSGGDYEQYF.

The V gene is TRBV4-3, the J gene TRBJ1-2; a possible D gene is TRBD1 (5 bases). Trimming removed 1 base from V and 4 bases from J, with 16 bases in between. This CDR3 comprises 16 residues. The germline V gene encodes CDR1 LGHNA and CDR2 YSLEER. The CDR3 nucleotides are TGCGCCAGCAGCCAAGGGGCGGGTGGGGGGGGCTATGGCTACACCTTC. Translating it yields CASSQGAGGGGYGYTF.

The rearrangement joins TRBV4-3 to TRBJ2-2; D is unclear. Germline lookup yields CDR1 LGHNA and CDR2 YSLEER. With 1 base removed from V and 7 bases from J, the gap between germline ends came to 4 bases. The length of the CDR3 is 12 residues. CDR3 sequence: CASSQGGGELFF. The CDR3, as DNA: TGCGCCAGCAGCCAAGGAGGCGGGGAGCTGTTTTTT.